This paragraph covers one T cell receptor beta chain sequence. Antigen: not known. The sample comes from a study of shared clonotypes between healthy human individuals. Study results and limitations: Exclusively blood specimens were collected; tissue repertoires likely differ.

Each of the donors was a healthy adult who was HIV-negative and had not had a recent acute infection or vaccination. Division of CD4+ cells produced a CD45RA+ naive subset and a CD45RA-negative memory subset. Sequencing was performed with immunoSEQ multiplex PCR; in TCRdb, only in-frame clones are kept and a portion is missing. The repertoire holds 2.5 million or so clones, with around 90% as singletons. Input material: naive CD4+ T cells sorted from blood. Noted subset: CD45RA+ positively selected. The receptor was isolated from a man between 18 and 35 years old in good health.

The CDR3 loop is CAISERDGAYEQYF. Written as DNA, the CDR3 is TGTGCCATCAGTGAACGAGACGGGGCCTACGAGCAGTACTTC. This chain joins TRBV10-3 and TRBJ2-7; possible D gene TRBD2, 5 bases. The CDR3 totals 14 residues. The V and J ends lost 3 bases and 2 bases respectively, with 11 bases between them. CDR1 and CDR2 from the germline V gene are ENHRY and SYGVKD.